The clone carrying this T cell receptor beta chain was observed a single time. J gave up 0 bases and V 2 bases, and 13 bases lay outside the gene matches. CDR1 is SGHAT and CDR2 is FQNNGV in the germline V gene. This CDR3 contains 19 residues. Clones were read by immunoSEQ multiplex PCR, and TCRdb kept only the in-frame ones, dropping some. Among roughly 74,000 clones listed, approximately 86% were seen once. The data originate from a study of T cell changes during pregnancy in multiple sclerosis. The J gene is TRBJ1-3, the V gene TRBV11-2, with 7 bases fitting TRBD1. The TCR was taken from a female donor with multiple sclerosis, enrolled in a pregnancy study. The material sequenced was peripheral blood, taken before pregnancy. The DNA for the CDR3 is TGTGCCAGCAGCTTAATTGGAGATCCTTGGGACAGCTCTGGAAACACCATATATTTT. Its protein is CASSLIGDPWDSSGNTIYF.